These 23 T cell receptor beta chains share one sample of origin, sequenced in a study of blood T cell repertoires in COVID-19. The repertoire was sequenced with immunoSEQ multiplex PCR; TCRdb's copy has only in-frame clones and lacks some. The repertoire includes 70,000 to 100,000 clones, 90% of them detected once, and around 1.6% sits in the top ten. Sequenced sample: peripheral blood. Receptors were obtained from a man aged 60 to 75 with acute or convalescent COVID-19.

The rearrangement links TRBV11-2 to TRBJ2-1, with 8 bases matching TRBD1. The trim removed 5 bases at V and 4 bases at J, leaving 7 bases unmatched. The CDR3 is 15 amino acids. Germline CDR1 SGHAT, CDR2 FQNNGV. The DNA for the CDR3 is TGTGCCAGCAGCCCCCGGACAGGGTATTACAATGAGCAGTTCTTC. Translating it yields CASSPRTGYYNEQFF. Full variable domain (remainder filled in from reference TRBV11-2 and TRBJ2-1): EAGVAQSPRYKIIEKRQSVAFWCNPISGHATLYWYQQILGQGPKLLIQFQNNGVVDDSQLPKDRFSAERLKGVDSTLKIQPAKLEDSAVYLCASSPRTGYYNEQFFGPGTRLTVL.

This sequence joins TRBV11-2 and TRBJ2-1, with a tentative D call TRBD1 (6 bases). Germline V lookup: CDR1 SGHAT, CDR2 FQNNGV. V was clipped by 0 bases and J by 1 base, with 7 bases between them. The CDR3 is made up of 15 amino acids. The CDR3 DNA follows: TGTGCCAGCAGCTTAGACAGGGGTTCCTACAATGAGCAGTTCTTC. It specifies CASSLDRGSYNEQFF.

The chain is built from TRBV2 and TRBJ2-5; D possibly corresponds to TRBD2 (5 bases). Germline lookup yields CDR1 SNHLY and CDR2 FYNNEI. The CDR3 consists of 12 residues. Trimming cost V 6 bases and J 9 bases, with 14 bases left between them. The CDR3 protein is CASRLEGEAQYF. For the CDR3, the DNA is TGTGCCAGCAGATTAGAGGGTGAGGCCCAGTACTTC.

The table lists this clone with a count of one. Here the CDR3 reads CASSLRTTGISDEQFF. The CDR3 DNA is TGCGCCAGCAGCTTGCGTACGACGGGAATAAGCGATGAGCAGTTCTTC. The genes are TRBV5-1 and TRBJ2-1, with D perhaps TRBD2 (5 bases). V dropped 1 base and J dropped 8 bases, with 19 bases sitting between them. CDR1 and CDR2 (germline): SGHRS, YFSETQ. The CDR3 length is 16 residues.

This clone was observed a single time. J is TRBJ2-2 and V is TRBV4-3; a possible D gene is TRBD2 (5 bases). This CDR3 has 16 residues. Germline CDR1 LGHNA, CDR2 YSLEER. With 1 base removed from V and 4 bases from J, the gap between germline ends came to 13 bases. The CDR3 DNA reads as TGCGCCAGCAGCCAAGTTACTCCTGGAGGCACCGGGGAGCTGTTTTTT. Translation gives CASSQVTPGGTGELFF.

The chain combines TRBV3-1 (or the pseudogene TRBV3-2) with TRBJ1-5; no reliable D call. Germline-derived CDR1 and CDR2 are LGHDT and YNNKEL (reference sequence). The CDR3 extends over 14 amino acids. The V and J ends lost 0 bases and 4 bases respectively, with 7 bases between them. The CDR3 reads CASSQDSVNQPQHF. In DNA form, the CDR3 reads TGTGCCAGCAGCCAAGATTCGGTAAATCAGCCCCAGCATTTT.

Concerning this clone itself: An end of the junction does not agree with germline; a read error may underlie this. The rearrangement uses TRBV11-2 and TRBJ2-7, with D perhaps matching TRBD2 (6 bases). The CDR3 loop spans 14 amino acids. Germline values: CDR1 SGHAT, CDR2 FQNNGV. The CDR3 spells CAGSLALLAYEQYF. The CDR3 DNA follows: TGTGCCGGCAGCTTAGCCCTACTAGCTTACGAGCAGTACTTC.

V usage is TRBV5-5 and J usage is TRBJ1-2; perhaps TRBD1 as D (6 bases). The CDR3 consists of 16 residues. Trimming stripped 3 bases from V and 8 bases from J, with 23 bases between. CDR1 is SGHKS and CDR2 is YYEKEE in the germline V gene (reference sequence). The CDR3 bases are TGTGCCAGCAGCTCCGAAACCCAGGGGAAGTTCGGGGGCTACACCTTC. This codes for CASSSETQGKFGGYTF.

The rearrangement links TRBV6-6 to TRBJ1-2; D is possibly TRBD1 (5 bases). The CDR3 is made up of 13 amino acids. Germline loops: CDR1 MNHNY, CDR2 SVGAGI (reference sequence). Trimming left V 6 bases short and J 4 bases short, with 12 bases between. CDR3 DNA: TGTGCCAGCAGCGCGGGGGAGGGCTATGGCTACACCTTC. This translates into CASSAGEGYGYTF.

This sequence joins TRBV3-1 (or the pseudogene TRBV3-2) and TRBJ2-2; D gene uncertain. The CDR3 sequence is 16 residues long. Germline values: CDR1 LGHDT, CDR2 YNNKEL (reference sequence). Trimming pared 4 bases from V and 4 bases from J, leaving 16 bases between. The CDR3 nucleotides read TGTGCCAGCAGCCTGGCGGCCAGCGAGATCACCGGGGAGCTGTTTTTT. Translation gives CASSLAASEITGELFF.

The chain carries TRBV7-3 and TRBJ2-7; 10 bases line up with TRBD1. The CDR3 length is 13 residues. CDR1 is SGHTA, CDR2 FQGTGA, per germline. V lost 8 bases to trimming and J lost 1 base; unmatched junction nucleotides: 2. This CDR3 is CASGTGDSYEQYF. The CDR3 DNA reads as TGTGCCAGCGGGACAGGGGATTCCTACGAGCAGTACTTC.

In its sample, this clone was seen once. V and J are TRBV12-2 and TRBJ2-1; TRBD2, as called in the table, went unchecked against the DNA. TRBV12-2 is a pseudogene locus. The CDR3 consists of 16 residues. CDR3 DNA: TGTGCAAGTCGCTCCCCTAGCGGGAACGACTACAATGAGCAGTTCTTC. Translating it yields CASRSPSGNDYNEQFF.

The V call is TRBV4-3, the J call TRBJ1-2; D gene unclear. This CDR3 contains 16 residues. Per germline, CDR1 LGHNA and CDR2 YSLEER. Trimming shortened V by 0 bases and J by 5 bases, and 16 bases separated the two germline ends. The CDR3 loop is CASSQDSRHLGYGYTF. CDR3 DNA: TGCGCCAGCAGCCAAGATAGTAGGCACCTCGGGTATGGCTACACCTTC.

This sequence joins TRBV11-2 and TRBJ1-3; perhaps TRBD1 as D (5 bases). Trimming took 5 bases from V and 6 from J, leaving 17 bases between them. The V gene's germline CDR1 is SGHAT and CDR2 FQNNGV. The CDR3 is 15 residues long. The CDR3 nucleotides are TGTGCCAGCAGCATGGGGTGGACATTGGAAAACACCATATATTTT. Its protein product is CASSMGWTLENTIYF.

The V gene is TRBV27, the J gene TRBJ1-2, with D tentatively TRBD1 (5 bases). With 8 bases removed from V and 0 bases from J, the gap between germline ends came to 19 bases. The CDR3 consists of 16 residues. Looked up from germline, CDR1 is MNHEY and CDR2 is SMNVEV (reference sequence). CDR3 sequence: CASGRRGAPSNYGYTF. The CDR3 DNA sequence: TGTGCCAGCGGGAGGAGAGGGGCCCCCTCTAACTATGGCTACACCTTC.

The chain combines TRBV4-3 with TRBJ1-6; D unclear. V lost 0 bases, J lost 12 bases, and 15 bases lay in between. Germline V gene data show CDR1 as LGHNA and CDR2 as YSLEER. CDR3 length: 15 amino acids. CDR3 sequence: CASSQDLSTSGPLHF. Here the CDR3 DNA reads TGCGCCAGCAGCCAAGATCTGAGTACCTCGGGACCCCTCCACTTT.

This clone was picked up a small number of times. J is TRBJ2-7 and V is TRBV30; 10 bases align to TRBD1. The CDR3 runs 12 residues. Trimming took 7 bases from V and 4 from J; bases not matched to a gene: 4. Germline-derived CDR1 and CDR2 are GTSNPN and SVGIG (reference sequence). The CDR3 protein is CALDRGIYEQYF. CDR3 DNA sequence: TGTGCCTTGGACAGGGGGATATACGAGCAGTACTTC.

This clone was observed once. CDR3 DNA sequence: TGTGCCAGCAGCTTGCGGGGGGATGGTGAAAAACTGTTTTTT. Its translation is CASSLRGDGEKLFF. V is TRBV7-2 and J is TRBJ1-4; D may be TRBD1 (5 bases). The CDR3 extends over 14 amino acids. Between the trimmed V and J ends, which lost 3 bases and 7 bases, there was a span of 12 bases. CDR1 is SGHTA, CDR2 FQGNSA, per germline.

V and J are TRBV5-6 and TRBJ2-2; TRBD1 matches at 11 bases. CDR1 SGHDT and CDR2 YYEEEE come from the germline V gene. This CDR3 contains 16 residues. With 3 bases clipped from V and 7 bases from J, the junction kept 8 bases outside the gene matches. CDR3 nucleotide sequence: TGTGCCAGCAGCTGGGGGACAGGGGGTCTAGGCGGGGAGCTGTTTTTT. Residues: CASSWGTGGLGGELFF.

The chain has TRBV6-5 and TRBJ1-4; D may be TRBD1 (5 bases). This CDR3 is 15 amino acids long. Germline V lookup: CDR1 MNHEY, CDR2 SVGAGI. V was cut by 0 bases and J by 8 bases, with 13 bases left in between. Here the CDR3 DNA reads TGTGCCAGCAGTTACTCGACGAATCGGGGGGAAAAACTGTTTTTT. This translates into CASSYSTNRGEKLFF.

This chain joins TRBV5-4 and TRBJ1-2; D might be TRBD1 (5 bases). CDR3 length: 14 residues. From germline, CDR1 is SGHNT and CDR2 YYREEE (reference sequence). V lost 4 bases and J 5 bases, leaving 15 bases between the germline ends. In nucleotides, the CDR3 is TGTGCCAGCAGCCGGGGGGGGACGGCTTATGGCTACACCTTC. It is translated as CASSRGGTAYGYTF.

The chain combines TRBV11-2 with TRBJ2-3; unclear D gene. CDR1 and CDR2 (germline): SGHAT, FQNNGV. This CDR3 is 13 amino acids long. The V gene lost 5 bases and the J gene lost 7 bases, with 13 bases spanning the gap. The CDR3 loop is CASSPLAENTQYF. CDR3 sequence (DNA): TGTGCCAGCAGCCCCCTGGCCGAAAATACGCAGTATTTT. Full variable domain (remainder filled in from reference TRBV11-2 and TRBJ2-3): EAGVAQSPRYKIIEKRQSVAFWCNPISGHATLYWYQQILGQGPKLLIQFQNNGVVDDSQLPKDRFSAERLKGVDSTLKIQPAKLEDSAVYLCASSPLAENTQYFGPGTRLTVL.

The V gene is TRBV6-6, the J gene TRBJ2-7; tentative D call: TRBD1 (5 bases). Germline loops: CDR1 MNHNY, CDR2 SVGAGI (reference sequence). Trimming removed 7 bases from V and 3 bases from J, with 16 bases in between. The CDR3 totals 14 residues. The chain's CDR3 is CASMPDTGIYEQYF. In DNA, the CDR3 is TGTGCCAGCATGCCCGATACAGGAATCTACGAGCAGTACTTC.